This TCR beta chain was sequenced for a study of blood T cell repertoires in COVID-19. Study details: Whether acute or convalescent, the COVID-19 samples came from the United States, Italy and Spain. Sources were T cells, B-cell-depleted T cells, or PBMCs; the material itself was cDNA or gDNA.

Authors' analysis steps: Estimates of nucleated cell counts were drawn from the amplification of reference gene primers. Profiled with immunoSEQ multiplex PCR; TCRdb holds only in-frame clones, not every one. Clone size and the V and J calls come from that table; the DNA yielded D and trimming. The table has about 360,000 clones, around 83% seen once. Germline V CDR1 and CDR2: SGHNT, YYREEE (reference sequence). V trimming: 3 bases; J trimming: 2 bases; junction bases outside the gene matches: 5. The CDR3 is 14 residues long. In its sample, this clone was seen once. V gene TRBV5-4 combines with J gene TRBJ2-7; TRBD2 matches 7 bases. The sequenced sample was peripheral blood. The TCR originated in a man aged 25-45 years with active or convalescent COVID-19. Written as DNA, the CDR3 is TGTGCCAGCAGCTCCAGCGGGACCACCTACGAGCAGTACTTC. Amino acid sequence: CASSSSGTTYEQYF.